The sequence of this T cell receptor (beta chain) was determined in a study of blood T cells in healthy people across ages (dated by TCRdb to 2014 to 2015). Background on the whole study: In model experiments, roughly one uniquely barcoded TCR beta cDNA molecule per two T cells was captured by template switching. Donors were grouped into four age groups: young (average approximately 15 years), middle-aged (39), aged (around 56) and long-lived (82). The study measured age-related changes in TCR beta repertoire diversity using deep sequencing normalized with unique cDNA molecular identifiers. For two donors (one aged 18 to 30 and one aged 80 or older), the study analyzed two additional independent replicas of 1 million unique cDNA reads from the same blood draw.

The library relied on 5' RACE. Sequencing used an Illumina HiSeq 2500. A second 7 to 11 cycle PCR used a sample-barcoded 5' primer and a J-beta primer mix. Each TCR beta cDNA molecule received a unique molecular identifier from a template-switch 5' adaptor carrying 12 random nucleotides. Each sample yielded at least 2.5 million CDR3-containing paired-end reads. The Mint cDNA synthesis kit, primed by a TRBC-specific oligonucleotide, was used to synthesize first-strand cDNA from all RNA. Following uracil-DNA glycosylase treatment, all cDNA underwent a first 18-cycle PCR with the universal primers M1SS and BC2_uni_R. On the study's bioinformatics: For normalization, 1 million high-quality reads were randomly selected from each sample, with every read carrying a distinct molecular identifier. Instead of being binned into consensus sequences, reads that shared molecular identifiers were thrown out. CDR3 identification, clonotype clustering and error correction used MiTCR with a Q25 quality threshold and the strictest error-elimination algorithm. A nonparametric unseen species model with Euler transformation was used to estimate lower-bound total TCR beta diversity. TCRdb reran the public reads through fastp at Q25 and MiXCR, keeping productive beta chains. Identical CDR3 proteins give one entry, which carries the most common genes and DNA. The V and J calls and clone size come from TCRdb's table, not from the authors' own analysis. The sample table lists fewer than 650,000 distinct CDR3 sequences, 25% to 35% of them with a count of one. The ten top clones hold approximately 3.6% of the sample.

This clonotype was recorded at least ten times. Its specific antigen is unknown. Qualities for individual bases were not recorded, and no much larger clone is one base off. The paper's findings and limits, for the study overall: Because donor CMV infection status was unknown, age-related changes in expanded clonotypes were potentially confounded. Because profiling used bulk unsorted PBMCs, naive and antigen-experienced compartments could not be compared conclusively. There was a strong correlation between observed TCR beta diversity and the percentage of naive T cells measured by flow cytometry. Estimates of total diversity based on one million sequenced T cells were regarded as lower bounds and as underestimates. Observed TCR beta diversity per million T cells fell roughly linearly with age, and a significant reduction was already apparent by age roughly 41. Compared with the aged group, the long-lived group had more naive CD4+ T cells, fewer expanded clones and increased TCR diversity, suggesting age selection.

The germline V gene (reference sequence) supplies CDR1 DFQATT and CDR2 SNEGSKA. The CDR3 numbers 15 residues from cysteine through phenylalanine. Of all the DNA, just the CDR3 is kept, 45 bases in frame from base 1. V is pruned by 4 bases and J by 2 bases, leaving 10 bases of the junction without a gene match. Donors were 40 or so systemically healthy Caucasian individuals from Russia aged 6 to 90 years. Each donor gave 8 to 10 milliliters of peripheral blood, collected into EDTA-treated Vacutainer tubes. Ficoll-Paque density-gradient centrifugation was used to isolate PBMCs, with at least 7 million per sample. Trizol reagent was used to extract total RNA from PBMCs, with at least 6 micrograms per sample. The percentages of naive CD45RAhigh/CD27high T cells were determined by flow cytometry on a PBMC aliquot from every donor. The sample was also reused in another study, on T cells of mothers and their children. The second study's authors report: Nine systemically healthy Caucasian individuals, comprising three mothers and their six children, were included as donors. cDNA synthesis consumed the entire amount of extracted RNA, loaded at around 1.5 ug RNA in each 15 ul reaction. In the second PCR, the M1S primer added sample barcodes and 2-4 random nucleotides. Each mother yielded over 10 million TCR beta CDR3 reads and each child about 3 million reads. Thymic selection shapes the output of TCR recombination in a similar way in related and unrelated pairs, and inherited differences have a minor effect. Related mother-child pairs always showed normalized repertoire overlap that was slightly higher than in unrelated mother-child pairs, though the difference was never significant. No persistent microchimeric T cell clones were found, with a detection sensitivity of 80 to 100 clones per million clonotypes. The study used deep NGS to compare TCR beta repertoires of mothers and children, seeking features distinguishing related mother-child pairs from unrelated individuals. On average, the children were approximately 11 +/- 4 years old, while the mothers were about 40 +/- 4 years old. After adapters were ligated using NEBNext reagents, the libraries underwent 100+100 nt paired-end sequencing on an Illumina HiSeq 2000. To avoid cross-contamination, the mother libraries and the child libraries were prepared a month apart and sequenced in separate runs. Each donor had between about 450,000 and 2,100,000 distinct TCR beta clonotypes identified. Naive TCR beta clonotypes were estimated from low-frequency clonotypes matched to each donor's FACS-determined naive share, without sorting.

The sample comprised blood. This receptor was identified in a boy aged 2 to 9 in good health. The sequence joins TRBV20-1 to TRBJ2-7; a stretch of 8 junction bases matches TRBD2. The sequence in DNA is TGCAGTGCTACACTAGCGGAGACCCACGCCTACGAGCAGTACTTC. It translates to CSATLAETHAYEQYF.